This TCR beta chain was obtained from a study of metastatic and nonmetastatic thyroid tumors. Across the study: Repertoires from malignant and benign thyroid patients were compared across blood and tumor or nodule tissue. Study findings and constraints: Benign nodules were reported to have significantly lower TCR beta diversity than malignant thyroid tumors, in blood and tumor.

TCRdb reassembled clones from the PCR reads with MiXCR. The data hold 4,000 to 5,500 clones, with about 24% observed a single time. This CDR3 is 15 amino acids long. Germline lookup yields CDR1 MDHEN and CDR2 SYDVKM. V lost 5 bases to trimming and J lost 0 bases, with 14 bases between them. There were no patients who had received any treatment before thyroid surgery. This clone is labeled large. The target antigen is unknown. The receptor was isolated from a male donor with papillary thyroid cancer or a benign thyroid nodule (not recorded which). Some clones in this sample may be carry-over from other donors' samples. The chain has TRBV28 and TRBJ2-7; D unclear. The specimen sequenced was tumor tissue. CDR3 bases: TGTGCCAGCAGTCCTCTGGTACTGAGCTCCTACGAGCAGTACTTC. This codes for CASSPLVLSSYEQYF.